The next 29 T cell receptor beta chains were all read from a single sample in a study of Ad26.COV2.S vaccination and SARS-CoV-2 variants. Treatment: roughly 20 received Ad26.COV2.S at low or high dose, single or two shots; 5 received placebo; per-sample allocation not given. The study sampled participants on day 63 after the first vaccine or placebo injection. Method: immunoSEQ multiplex PCR; TCRdb's copy keeps in-frame clones and lacks some. Of roughly 320,000 clones listed, around four fifths are singletons. The material sequenced was peripheral blood, taken in a trial of Ad26.COV2.S vaccine versus placebo. The source is a person between 18 and 60 years old who received the Ad26.COV2.S COVID-19 vaccine or a placebo.

CDR3 region: CASSIGSNTEAFF. CDR3 sequence (DNA): TGTGCCAGCAGCATCGGGTCGAACACTGAAGCTTTCTTT. The gene calls are TRBV7-9 and TRBJ1-1; D not resolved. Germline CDR1 reads SEHNR; CDR2 reads FQNEAQ (reference sequence). V was clipped by 5 bases and J by 1 base, with 8 bases between them. The CDR3 sequence is 13 residues long.

This clone was found a few times. The V gene is TRBV7-6, the J gene TRBJ2-2; the match to TRBD1 covers 9 bases. The CDR3 loop spans 18 amino acids. CDR1 and CDR2 from the germline V gene are SGHVS and FNYEAQ. Trimming took 5 bases from V and 5 from J; bases not matched to a gene: 15. The CDR3, as DNA: TGTGCCAGCAGCCCCGGGACAGGGTTGGCAGGACGGACCGGGGAGCTGTTTTTT. Its translation: CASSPGTGLAGRTGELFF.

The V gene is TRBV20-1, the J gene TRBJ2-2; 10 bases fit TRBD2. Germline CDR1 is DFQATT and CDR2 is SNEGSKA (reference sequence). The junction had 6 bases not matched to a gene; V was cut back by 3 bases and J by 2 bases. The CDR3 has 16 amino acids. The CDR3 nucleotides are TGCAGTGCTAGTAATAGCGGGGGGACTAACACCGGGGAGCTGTTTTTT. Its translation is CSASNSGGTNTGELFF.

The rearrangement joins TRBV30 to TRBJ2-4; TRBD1 aligns across 7 bases. Trimming took 5 bases from V and 0 from J; bases not matched to a gene: 4. The length of the CDR3 is 14 residues. Germline V gene data show CDR1 as GTSNPN and CDR2 as SVGIG (reference sequence). The CDR3 reads CAWSGQVAKNIQYF. The CDR3 bases are TGTGCCTGGTCTGGACAGGTAGCCAAAAACATTCAGTACTTC.

The chain has TRBV6-5 and TRBJ1-2, with D unclear. Germline V gives CDR1 MNHEY, CDR2 SVGAGI. V lost 8 bases to trimming and J lost 5 bases, with 21 bases between them. This CDR3 is built from 15 residues. CDR3 nucleotide sequence: TGTGCCAGCTTGGGCCTTAGTGCGAGGAATTATGGCTACACCTTC. As protein: CASLGLSARNYGYTF.

The rearrangement joins TRBV9 to TRBJ1-2; tentatively, D is TRBD1 (6 bases). Trimming removed 5 bases from V and 6 bases from J, with 8 bases in between. Looked up from germline, CDR1 is SGDLS and CDR2 is YYNGEE. CDR3 length: 11 amino acids. The CDR3 bases are TGTGCCAGCAGTAACAGGGATGGCTACACCTTC. Its protein is CASSNRDGYTF.

The rearrangement joins TRBV18 to TRBJ2-1; the match to TRBD1 covers 7 bases. The CDR3 contains 16 residues. The germline gives CDR1 KGHSH, CDR2 LQKENI. Losses at the gene ends were 3 bases for V and 7 bases for J; bases not matched to a gene: 12. The CDR3 sequence is CASSPNAQGMNNEQFF. CDR3 bases: TGTGCCAGCTCACCGAACGCACAGGGGATGAATAATGAGCAGTTCTTC.

This chain links TRBV11-1 with TRBJ1-1; TRBD1 is a possible D gene (6 bases). Germline CDR1 reads SGHAT; CDR2 reads FQDESV (reference sequence). The CDR3 sequence is 13 residues long. Trimming left V 5 bases short and J 2 bases short, with 9 bases between. The CDR3 DNA is TGTGCCAGCAGCGGACAGCCAAACACTGAAGCTTTCTTT. Protein: CASSGQPNTEAFF.

The V call is TRBV19, the J call TRBJ2-7, with TRBD1 as a possible D gene (6 bases). The CDR3 loop spans 15 amino acids. CDR1 and CDR2 from the germline V gene are LNHDA and SQIVND (reference sequence). Trimming shortened V by 5 bases and J by 3 bases, and 17 bases separated the two germline ends. CDR3 amino acids: CASSRAKGGNYEQYF. As DNA, the CDR3 is TGTGCCAGTAGTCGGGCCAAAGGGGGAAACTACGAGCAGTACTTC.

With regard to this clone: This same CDR3 is encoded by further DNA sequences in the sample. This chain joins TRBV9 and TRBJ2-5; D tentatively fits TRBD1 or TRBD2 (6 bases each). Trimming took 0 bases from V and 1 from J, leaving 7 bases between them. Germline V lookup: CDR1 SGDLS, CDR2 YYNGEE. This CDR3 has 14 residues. CDR3 loop: CASSVGGAQETQYF. The DNA of the CDR3 is TGTGCCAGCAGCGTAGGGGGGGCCCAAGAGACCCAGTACTTC.

J is TRBJ1-5 and V is TRBV27; no reliable D call. Trimming took 6 bases from V and 0 from J, leaving 6 bases between them. CDR1 is MNHEY and CDR2 is SMNVEV in the germline V gene (reference sequence). The CDR3 loop spans 13 amino acids. The DNA for the CDR3 is TGTGCCAGCAGCCACTATAGCAATCAGCCCCAGCATTTT. Translating it yields CASSHYSNQPQHF.

The V gene is TRBV28, the J gene TRBJ1-5; D is undetermined. CDR1 and CDR2 from the germline V gene are MDHEN and SYDVKM. CDR3 length: 13 amino acids. Trimming removed 7 bases at V and 6 bases at J, with 13 bases between. For the CDR3, the DNA is TGTGCCAGCACCCCGGGGTTTCGTCAGCCCCAGCATTTT. Encoded protein: CASTPGFRQPQHF.

About this clone: Different DNA sequences within this sample yield the same CDR3. CDR3 in DNA: TGTGCCAGTAGTATCGGACCTAATCAGCCCCAGCATTTT. Its translation: CASSIGPNQPQHF. The V and J genes are TRBV19 and TRBJ1-5; D is undetermined. Germline CDR1 LNHDA, CDR2 SQIVND (reference sequence). V lost 3 bases, J lost 4 bases, and 7 bases lay in between. The CDR3 length is 13 residues.

The chain employs TRBV20-1 and TRBJ2-3; 12 bases line up with TRBD2. V lost 3 bases and J lost 0; bases outside the gene matches: 4. The CDR3 has 16 residues. Per germline, CDR1 DFQATT and CDR2 SNEGSKA (reference sequence). CDR3 DNA: TGCAGTGCTAGTACTAGCGGGGGGCTGAGCACAGATACGCAGTATTTT. It yields the protein CSASTSGGLSTDTQYF.

This clone occurred once. The chain has TRBV3-1 (or the pseudogene TRBV3-2) and TRBJ2-7, with unresolved D. This CDR3 is 15 amino acids long. Trimming took 2 bases from V and 0 from J, leaving 11 bases between them. Germline CDR1 and CDR2: LGHDT and YNNKEL (reference sequence). Written as DNA, the CDR3 is TGTGCCAGCAGCCAACATACTCCGAGCTCCTACGAGCAGTACTTC. Amino acid sequence: CASSQHTPSSYEQYF.

The V and J genes are TRBV7-8 and TRBJ2-2; D not resolved. This CDR3 has 19 residues. V was cut by 6 bases and J by 2 bases, with 25 bases left in between. The germline V gene encodes CDR1 SGHVS and CDR2 FQNEAQ. The CDR3 here is CASSPITRQIRFNTGELFF. The DNA for the CDR3 is TGTGCCAGCAGTCCGATAACGCGGCAGATCAGATTTAACACCGGGGAGCTGTTTTTT.

J is TRBJ2-5 and V is TRBV28; tentatively, D is TRBD1 or TRBD2 (5 bases each). CDR3 size: 17 residues. The V gene's germline CDR1 is MDHEN and CDR2 SYDVKM. Between the trimmed V and J ends, which lost 3 bases and 4 bases, there was a span of 21 bases. CDR3 loop: CASSFGGDLLSGETQYF. The CDR3 DNA is TGTGCCAGCAGTTTTGGGGGTGATTTATTATCCGGAGAGACCCAGTACTTC.

This clone occurred once. This chain connects TRBV3-1 (or the pseudogene TRBV3-2) to TRBJ2-3, with 9 nucleotides matching TRBD2. The CDR3 spans 18 residues. CDR1 is LGHDT, CDR2 YNNKEL, per germline (reference sequence). The junction had 12 bases not matched to a gene; V was cut back by 1 base and J by 4 bases. This CDR3 reads CASSQASSRGGAADTQYF. CDR3 nucleotides: TGTGCCAGCAGCCAAGCGTCAAGTCGCGGGGGGGCCGCAGATACGCAGTATTTT.

This chain joins TRBV13 and TRBJ1-1; 11 bases fit TRBD1. V lost 7 bases and J lost 0; bases outside the gene matches: 1. Per germline, CDR1 PRHDT and CDR2 FYEKMQ (reference sequence). The CDR3 runs 14 residues. DNA of the CDR3: TGTGCCAGCACGGGACAGGGGGTGAACACTGAAGCTTTCTTT. This encodes CASTGQGVNTEAFF.

J is TRBJ2-5 and V is TRBV27, with TRBD1 matching over 7 bases. This CDR3 region has 14 residues. The trim removed 5 bases at V and 7 bases at J, leaving 10 bases unmatched. Germline V gene sequence: CDR1 MNHEY, CDR2 SMNVEV (reference sequence). CDR3 in amino acids: CASSPNRGTGTQYF. The DNA of the CDR3 is TGTGCCAGCAGTCCCAACAGGGGCACGGGGACCCAGTACTTC.

The chain couples TRBV19 to TRBJ2-6; no clear D gene. CDR1 LNHDA and CDR2 SQIVND come from the germline V gene (reference sequence). Trimming cost V 6 bases and J 0 bases, with 6 bases left between them. CDR3 length: 14 amino acids. CDR3 region: CASRVSSGANVLTF. CDR3 coding DNA: TGTGCCAGTAGGGTGAGCTCTGGGGCCAACGTCCTGACTTTC.

The genes are TRBV5-1 and TRBJ1-3; D remains unclear. Trimming took off 4 bases at V and 8 bases at J, with 13 bases between the two ends. Germline lookup yields CDR1 SGHRS and CDR2 YFSETQ. There are 13 residues in the CDR3. In nucleotides, the CDR3 is TGCGCCAGCAGCCTGACGGGGATCCACACCATATATTTT. This gives the protein CASSLTGIHTIYF.

V usage is TRBV6-2 or TRBV6-3 and J usage is TRBJ1-1; tentatively, D is TRBD1 (5 bases). CDR1 and CDR2 (germline): MNHEY, SVGEGT. The V end was cut by 2 bases, the J end by 1 base, with 8 bases between. The length of the CDR3 is 14 residues. Here the CDR3 reads CASSYATGNTEAFF. In DNA, the CDR3 is TGTGCCAGCAGTTACGCCACAGGGAACACTGAAGCTTTCTTT.

The V and J genes are TRBV7-2 and TRBJ1-4; D remains ambiguous. CDR1 is SGHTA and CDR2 is FQGNSA in the germline V gene. The V and J ends lost 1 base and 8 bases respectively, with 26 bases between them. The CDR3 contains 19 residues. CDR3 amino acids: CASSLDSGVPLPVGEKLFF. The CDR3 DNA is TGTGCCAGCAGCTTAGATAGTGGGGTCCCTTTACCTGTGGGGGAAAAACTGTTTTTT.

This chain joins TRBV6-1 and TRBJ1-6, with D unclear. The V end lost 1 base, the J end lost 8 bases, and 12 bases lay between the germline ends. The CDR3 length is 15 residues. The germline V gene has CDR1 MNHNS and CDR2 SASEGT. CDR3 sequence (DNA): TGTGCCAGCAGTGAAGATGGAGGTCGTTATTCACCCCTCCACTTT. It encodes CASSEDGGRYSPLHF.

This sequence joins TRBV11-2 and TRBJ2-7; 8 nucleotides match TRBD1. The germline gives CDR1 SGHAT, CDR2 FQNNGV. The V segment lost 5 bases and the J segment 3 bases; nucleotides outside the gene matches: 3. This CDR3 contains 13 residues. CDR3 residues: CASSPGQGYEQYF. The CDR3 DNA sequence: TGTGCCAGCAGCCCCGGACAGGGCTACGAGCAGTACTTC.

This clone was picked up one time. The chain links TRBV11-2 to TRBJ1-4; 9 bases agree with TRBD1. V shed 5 bases and J 0 bases; nucleotides not matched to a gene: 1. CDR1 SGHAT and CDR2 FQNNGV come from the germline V gene. The CDR3 is made up of 15 amino acids. The CDR3 loop reads CASSRQGATNEKLFF. The CDR3 DNA sequence: TGTGCCAGCAGCCGACAGGGGGCAACTAATGAAAAACTGTTTTTT. Full variable domain (outside the CDR3, taken from reference TRBV11-2 and TRBJ1-4): EAGVAQSPRYKIIEKRQSVAFWCNPISGHATLYWYQQILGQGPKLLIQFQNNGVVDDSQLPKDRFSAERLKGVDSTLKIQPAKLEDSAVYLCASSRQGATNEKLFFGSGTQLSVL.

This clone showed up just once. The chain combines TRBV3-1 (or the pseudogene TRBV3-2) with TRBJ2-5, with TRBD2 matching over 7 bases. Trimming removed 3 bases from V and 0 bases from J; junction bases left unmatched: 7. This CDR3 is built from 16 residues. CDR1 is LGHDT and CDR2 is YNNKEL in the germline V gene (reference sequence). The CDR3, as DNA: TGTGCCAGCAGCCACCAGGGACTACTTCACCAAGAGACCCAGTACTTC. It encodes CASSHQGLLHQETQYF.

The chain is built from TRBV28 and TRBJ2-7, with 8 bases identical to TRBD2. The CDR3 spans 14 residues. V was clipped by 3 bases and J by 6 bases; unmatched bases: 7. Per germline, CDR1 MDHEN and CDR2 SYDVKM. The CDR3 region is CASSLYRGGSEQYF. The CDR3 DNA follows: TGTGCCAGCAGTTTGTACCGGGGGGGCTCCGAGCAGTACTTC.